This TCR beta chain is from a study of cytomegalovirus exposure and HLA in healthy donors. The study, taken as a whole, reports: The Asian-associated ancestry cluster reportedly had fewer N-insertions than the approximately 670-donor mean in a later analysis. Sequencing artifact likely explains a cluster of highly shared sequence variants.

The V and J ends lost 3 bases and 7 bases, in that order; junction bases with no gene match: 15. Germline V gives CDR1 SGHTA, CDR2 FQGTGA. The CDR3 is 16 amino acids. PCR involved 60 Vbeta and 13 Jbeta primers. Generated by immunoSEQ multiplex PCR, the TCRdb table keeps only in-frame clones and is missing some. Altogether fewer than 85,000 clones are present, 70% to 80% being singletons, with the ten largest covering about 9.1%. Remarks on this clone: Its antigen remains unidentified.

The genes are TRBV7-3 and TRBJ2-7; TRBD2 matches 7 bases. Input material: PBMCs. The sequence was collected from a man aged 35 to 55 in good health and CMV-seropositive. The CDR3 nucleotides are TGTGCCAGCAGCTTCCACCGGGACTACATGTTGGGGGAGCAGTACTTC. Protein sequence: CASSFHRDYMLGEQYF.